The 10 T cell receptor beta chains presented below share a single source sample, sequenced in a study of control samples from healthy donors and cancer patients. TCRdb's copy holds only in-frame clones and misses some; the assay was immunoSEQ multiplex PCR. The data contain 150,000 to 200,000 clones, around 90% of them singletons. Sample: blood. These receptors were collected from a man younger than 45 in good health.

The V gene is TRBV12-5, the J gene TRBJ1-1; 8 bases are shared with TRBD1. The germline gives CDR1 LGHNT, CDR2 FRNRAP. The CDR3 is 16 amino acids. The junction had 10 bases not matched to a gene; V was cut back by 6 bases and J by 1 base. CDR3 nucleotide sequence: TGTGCTAGTGGCCTCCGGGACAGGATAACGAACACTGAAGCTTTCTTT. This encodes CASGLRDRITNTEAFF. The full variable domain, completed using reference TRBV12-5 and TRBJ1-1, is DARVTQTPRHKVTEMGQEVTMRCQPILGHNTVFWYRQTMMQGLELLAYFRNRAPLDDSGMPKDRFSAEMPDATLATLKIQPSEPRDSAVYFCASGLRDRITNTEAFFGQGTRLTVV.

The V and J genes are TRBV5-1 and TRBJ2-7, with 10 positions matching TRBD1. Trimming at V came to 4 bases and at J to 4 bases, leaving 11 bases not matched to a gene. CDR1 and CDR2 from the germline V gene are SGHRS and YFSETQ. The CDR3 is made up of 16 amino acids. CDR3 sequence (DNA): TGCGCCAGCAGCCCCCCTCCGGGACAGGGGAAATACGAGCAGTACTTC. Protein: CASSPPPGQGKYEQYF.

J is TRBJ2-1 and V is TRBV27; D gene uncertain. With 4 bases removed from V and 5 bases from J, the gap between germline ends came to 9 bases. The CDR3 loop spans 13 amino acids. Per the germline V gene, CDR1 is MNHEY and CDR2 is SMNVEV (reference sequence). For the CDR3, the DNA is TGTGCCAGCAGTTATGGACCAAACAATGAGCAGTTCTTC. Protein: CASSYGPNNEQFF.

This chain uses TRBV10-3 with TRBJ1-5; possible D gene TRBD1, 6 bases. Germline CDR1 is ENHRY and CDR2 is SYGVKD. Trimming cost V 10 bases and J 4 bases, with 11 bases left between them. The CDR3 spans 12 residues. CDR3 in DNA: TGTGCCACCACGGACAGTAATCAGCCCCAGCATTTT. It is translated as CATTDSNQPQHF.

The V and J genes are TRBV4-1 and TRBJ1-2; possibly TRBD1 for D (6 bases). V shed 3 bases and J shed 3 bases, with 11 bases lying between them. This CDR3 region has 14 residues. Germline V lookup: CDR1 MGHRA, CDR2 YSYEKL. CDR3 sequence: CASSQGGQDYGYTF. The DNA for the CDR3 is TGCGCCAGCAGCCAGGGGGGGCAGGACTATGGCTACACCTTC.

The genes are TRBV29-1 and TRBJ1-4; no clear D gene. CDR3 size: 13 residues. The germline gives CDR1 SQVTM, CDR2 ANQGSEA. Trimming took off 4 bases at V and 3 bases at J, with 9 bases between the two ends. The CDR3 is CSVGSDSNEKLFF. The CDR3 coding sequence is TGCAGCGTTGGTAGCGACTCTAATGAAAAACTGTTTTTT. The full variable domain, its missing parts supplied by reference TRBV29-1 and TRBJ1-4, is SAVISQKPSRDICQRGTSLTIQCQVDSQVTMMFWYRQQPGQSLTLIATANQGSEATYESGFVIDKFPISRPNLTFSTLTVSNMSPEDSSIYLCSVGSDSNEKLFFGSGTQLSVL.

This chain connects TRBV18 to TRBJ1-5; the match to TRBD1 covers 9 bases. Looked up from germline, CDR1 is KGHSH and CDR2 is LQKENI. The CDR3 is made up of 15 amino acids. The J segment lost 6 bases and the V segment lost 2 bases, leaving 5 bases of the junction unmatched. The CDR3 sequence is CASSPGTGSGQPQHF. CDR3 sequence (DNA): TGTGCCAGCTCACCAGGGACAGGGAGCGGTCAGCCCCAGCATTTT.

The chain joins TRBV18 to TRBJ1-1; D unclear. CDR1 and CDR2 (germline): KGHSH, LQKENI. Trimming pared 4 bases from V and 2 bases from J, leaving 14 bases between. This CDR3 has 15 amino acids. The CDR3 spells CASSQGGISNTEAFF. The CDR3 DNA reads TGTGCCAGCTCACAAGGCGGTATATCCAACACTGAAGCTTTCTTT.

The chain combines TRBV12-3 or TRBV12-4 with TRBJ1-3, with D maybe TRBD1 (5 bases). V dropped 4 bases and J dropped 4 bases, with 8 bases sitting between them. This CDR3 is built from 13 residues. In DNA form, the CDR3 reads TGTGCCAGCAGTTGGGGGTCCGGAAACACCATATATTTT. This gives the protein CASSWGSGNTIYF.

The chain recombines TRBV28 with TRBJ1-2; weak D call: TRBD1 (6 bases). The CDR3 runs to 11 residues. V lost 11 bases and J 4 bases, leaving 11 bases between the germline ends. Germline-derived CDR1 and CDR2 are MDHEN and SYDVKM. The CDR3 loop reads CAGWTVYGYTF. The CDR3 region has the DNA TGTGCCGGCTGGACAGTCTATGGCTACACCTTC.